The present T cell receptor (beta chain) was sequenced within a study of shared clonotypes between healthy human individuals (dated by TCRdb to 2020 to 2021). Looking at the study overall: A few men and a couple of women, aged 18 to 49 years, made up the cohort. To estimate repertoire size and how much clonotypes are shared between individuals, the study performed deep sequencing of blood TCR repertoires from five healthy adults. To increase sequencing depth and limit assay-specific biases, TCR repertoire library preparation and sequencing were carried out by different laboratories using diverse techniques. Between about 0.85 and 8.9 billion PBMCs per donor were obtained by leukapheresis. For each donor, three plates each were used for CD4 naive and CD4 memory, two plates were used for CD8 naive, and one plate was used for CD8 memory.

CD8 naive samples consisted of CD45RO-negative cells that were positively selected for CCR7, yielding a CD45RA+CCR7+ population without TemRA cells. Donors were healthy HIV-negative adults with no recently reported acute infections or vaccinations. All donors were Caucasian adults living in Nashville, Tennessee, USA. After blood collection by leukapheresis, PBMCs were isolated using Ficoll-Histopaque density gradient centrifugation and then cryopreserved in the vapor phase of liquid nitrogen. Analytical flow cytometry was used to check the purity and quantity of each magnetically sorted T cell population. Each sorted fraction had its genomic DNA isolated and then quantified by UV absorbance on a Nanodrop 2000c. Using the deep immunoSEQ assay, TCR CDR3 regions were amplified from genomic DNA by multiplex PCR. For each cell subset, the extracted genomic DNA was distributed evenly across all wells of several immunoSEQ 96-well plates, and each plate served as one replicate. Each replicate PCR for sorted subsets received around 210 ng genomic DNA, equal to 28,000 or so T cell genomes. The purified libraries were quantified using a Qubit 3.0 fluorometer, sized with a Bioanalyzer 2100, and then quantified again using the KAPA Library Quantification kit. Every immunoSEQ 96-well plate was sequenced on a dedicated single-read 150-cycle Illumina NextSeq 550 flow cell. The source study handled its data this way. Because the immunoSEQ output held only junctional sequences and lacked quality scores, the filtering could not match the filtering applied to full-length reads. Sequences were annotated with PyIR, a Python wrapper for IgBLAST v1.9, using IMGT germline references to assign V/J genes and CDR3. Reads were removed for weak V/J assignments (E-value above 1e-6), missing CDR3, stop codons, out-of-frame junctions, or ambiguous translated residues. V3J clonotypes were defined as sequences sharing an identical inferred V gene, J gene, and CDR3 amino acid sequence. Percentage overlap between repertoires was computed as shared unique clonotypes divided by the size of the smaller repertoire. RTK rarefaction, the Chao1 estimator, and Recon v2.1 estimates of unobserved clonotypes were used to assess repertoire richness. Generation probabilities for all TCRbeta clonotypes obtained by the gDNA method from a handful of donors were computed using OLGA. TCRdb holds this immuneACCESS table with in-frame rearrangements only. Some clones are missing; in checked studies, unresolved V genes explain under half, and the rest has no known cause. D and trimming come from the DNA, and the V and J calls and clone size come from that table. The sample yields about 2.1 million clones; 90% to 95% were counted once. The ten biggest clones cover 1.5% to 2% of the sample.

This clone showed up just a few times. Which antigen it targets is not known. No base-level quality is on record; no much larger clone is a single base apart. Overall study results and their limits: Rarefaction of sorted-subset datasets indicated incomplete sequencing despite the large sequencing depth. The small number of donors limited the genetic and exposure-history diversity represented. Sampling was restricted to blood, and TCR repertoires in tissue are likely to differ from TCR repertoires in blood. Higher generation probabilities were observed for clonotypes shared by all four sorted-subset donors than for non-shared clonotypes. When a handful of donors were compared, the shared fraction of clonotypes was 5% to 6.5% for naive CD4, roughly 3.3% for naive CD8, 2% to 2.5% for memory CD4, and 0.35% to 0.4% for memory CD8. Based on pairwise subsampling, the degree of clonotype sharing among donors was expected to be affected by sequencing depth. Larger estimated clonotype richness was generally found for naive subsets than for memory subsets.

The sequenced material came from naive CD8+ T cells from PBMCs. The sample's cell subset or site label, decoded: CD45RA+CCR7+. This clonotype was sampled from a man aged 18 to 29 in good health. Some clones in this sample may be carry-over from other donors' samples.

Read as DNA, the sequence is TGTGCCAGCAGTTTACTCTCCGTGGAAGCTTTCTTT. Its product reads: CASSLLSVEAFF. The chain was built from TRBV28 and TRBJ1-1; too little of a D gene remains to name it. The CDR3 spans 12 residues, from the cysteine through the phenylalanine. Only the CDR3 portion is preserved as DNA: 36 bases, with reading frame beginning at the first base. CDR1 and CDR2 were assigned from the germline V gene as MDHEN and SYDVKM. The germline ends are 9 bases apart after V is trimmed by 2 bases and J by 8 bases.